The 30 T cell receptor beta chains listed next were all sequenced from one sample in a study of CD8 T cells in Susac syndrome. Random hexamers were used to reverse transcribe the RNA input (about 0.5 to 1 ug). MiXCR, applied by TCRdb to the immunoSEQ multiplex PCR reads, yields one record per CDR3 protein. The table has fewer than 150,000 distinct CDR3 sequences, 95% seen once; the top ten hold roughly 0.17%. The sequenced sample was CD8+ T cells from PBMCs. The receptor source for this set is a human donor with Susac syndrome.

The rearrangement links TRBV9 to TRBJ2-2; 13 positions match TRBD2. V was pared by 3 bases and J by 8 bases, with 7 bases of the junction left unmatched. The CDR3 is made up of 16 amino acids. From germline, CDR1 is SGDLS and CDR2 YYNGEE. CDR3: CASSARTSGSAGELFF. The CDR3 DNA is TGTGCCAGCAGCGCTCGGACTAGCGGGAGTGCTGGGGAGCTGTTTTTT.

This clonotype was found once. The chain links TRBV11-2 to TRBJ2-3, with 9 positions matching TRBD1. The CDR3 extends over 16 amino acids. Trimming cost V 7 bases and J 4 bases; bases outside gene matches: 12. Looked up from germline, CDR1 is SGHAT and CDR2 is FQNNGV. The CDR3 nucleotides are TGTGCCAGCACTACTGTCGGACAGGGGAGGCCAGATACGCAGTATTTT. Amino acid sequence: CASTTVGQGRPDTQYF.

The V call is TRBV27, the J call TRBJ2-7; TRBD2 matches 8 bases. Germline CDR1 MNHEY, CDR2 SMNVEV (reference sequence). This CDR3 has 15 residues. V gave up 5 bases and J gave up 4 bases; unmatched junction bases: 10. CDR3 in amino acids: CASSPRGSGMYEQYF. CDR3 in DNA: TGTGCCAGCAGTCCCCGTGGTAGCGGGATGTACGAGCAGTACTTC.

This clonotype was seen only once. The chain links TRBV30 to TRBJ2-7; the D gene is possibly TRBD1 (5 bases). The CDR3 loop spans 12 amino acids. Between the trimmed V and J ends, which lost 5 bases and 2 bases, there was a span of 10 bases. CDR1 is GTSNPN, CDR2 SVGIG, per germline (reference sequence). The CDR3 spells CAWDSTPYEQYF. As DNA, the CDR3 is TGTGCCTGGGACAGCACACCCTACGAGCAGTACTTC.

The V call is TRBV12-3 or TRBV12-4, the J call TRBJ2-5; D might be TRBD2 (5 bases). The length of the CDR3 is 14 residues. V was cut by 4 bases and J by 0 bases, with 9 bases left in between. The CDR3 nucleotides read TGTGCCAGCAGTTCCCCGGACTACCAAGAGACCCAGTACTTC. Its translation is CASSSPDYQETQYF.

The chain joins TRBV6-5 to TRBJ2-7; D is possibly TRBD2 (6 bases). V lost 7 bases and J 6 bases, leaving 16 bases between the germline ends. The CDR3 covers 13 residues. Germline-derived CDR1 and CDR2 are MNHEY and SVGAGI. The CDR3, as DNA: TGTGCCAGCACAACCTCCGCGGGGATCGAGCAGTACTTC. It codes for CASTTSAGIEQYF.

The chain recombines TRBV7-8 with TRBJ1-4; D gene ambiguous. CDR3 length equals 12 residues. Germline V gene lookup returns CDR1 SGHVS and CDR2 FQNEAQ. The ends were cut back, 1 base at V and 7 bases at J, with 4 bases in the middle. Here the CDR3 reads CASSLEGEKLFF. DNA for the CDR3: TGTGCCAGCAGCTTAGAGGGTGAAAAACTGTTTTTT.

With regard to this clonotype: A junction end diverges from the germline sequence, so it may reflect a read error. The chain combines TRBV14 with TRBJ1-2, with D possibly TRBD1 on 5 matching bases. Germline V lookup: CDR1 SGHDN, CDR2 FVKESK. The CDR3 has 11 amino acids. CDR3 sequence (DNA): TGTGCCAGCAGCCCAGGACACCCTGTAGCCTTC. Translated: CASSPGHPVAF.

V and J are TRBV13 and TRBJ2-1; 14 bases map to TRBD2. The CDR3 is 15 residues long. Germline CDR1 and CDR2: PRHDT and FYEKMQ (reference sequence). V dropped 5 bases and J dropped 7; count of bases not matched to a gene: 4. The CDR3 loop is CASSPGLAGANEQFF. The CDR3 region has the DNA TGTGCCAGCAGCCCGGGACTAGCGGGAGCTAATGAGCAGTTCTTC.

J is TRBJ1-2 and V is TRBV9; a weak D match, TRBD1 (5 bases). The ends were cut back, 6 bases at V and 2 bases at J, with 8 bases in the middle. The CDR3 consists of 12 residues. Germline V gene lookup returns CDR1 SGDLS and CDR2 YYNGEE. The CDR3 loop is CASNGANYGYTF. Here the CDR3 DNA reads TGTGCCAGCAATGGGGCCAACTATGGCTACACCTTC.

V usage is TRBV4-1 and J usage is TRBJ2-1; TRBD1 is a possible D gene (6 bases). This CDR3 comprises 15 residues. The V gene lost 8 bases and the J gene lost 5 bases, with 19 bases spanning the gap. CDR1 is MGHRA and CDR2 is YSYEKL in the germline V gene. CDR3 in DNA: TGCGCCAGCGCCGAAATCTTCGGACAGCACAATGAGCAGTTCTTC. Encoded protein: CASAEIFGQHNEQFF.

The rearrangement uses TRBV15 and TRBJ1-5, with D uncertain. This CDR3 spans 17 amino acids. V was trimmed by 2 bases and J by 5 bases, leaving 19 bases between them. The germline V gene encodes CDR1 LNHNV and CDR2 YYDKDF (reference sequence). CDR3 sequence reads: CATSRSPDDWVHQPQHF. The CDR3 region has the DNA TGTGCCACCAGCAGATCCCCGGACGACTGGGTTCATCAGCCCCAGCATTTT. The full variable domain, with the rest looked up from reference TRBV15 and TRBJ1-5, is DAMVIQNPRYQVTQFGKPVTLSCSQTLNHNVMYWYQQKSSQAPKLLFHYYDKDFNNEADTPDNFQSRRPNTSFCFLDIRSPGLGDTAMYLCATSRSPDDWVHQPQHFGDGTRLSIL.

This sequence joins TRBV4-1 and TRBJ2-3, with 13 bases fitting TRBD2. The germline gives CDR1 MGHRA, CDR2 YSYEKL. There are 18 residues in the CDR3. With 3 bases clipped from V and 0 bases from J, the junction kept 6 bases outside the gene matches. CDR3 sequence reads: CASSQWTSGGPSTDTQYF. In DNA, the CDR3 is TGCGCCAGCAGCCAGTGGACTAGCGGGGGACCTAGCACAGATACGCAGTATTTT.

The V and J genes are TRBV11-1 and TRBJ2-5, with 14 bases fitting TRBD2. This CDR3 contains 16 residues. The ends lost 5 bases at V and 4 bases at J; junction bases unmatched: 6. From germline, CDR1 is SGHAT and CDR2 FQDESV (reference sequence). Here the CDR3 reads CASSRSGTSGRETQYF. CDR3 bases: TGTGCCAGCAGCCGGTCCGGGACTAGCGGGAGAGAGACCCAGTACTTC.

This clonotype has just a few counts. The J gene is TRBJ2-1, the V gene TRBV7-3; 10 nucleotides line up with TRBD2. This CDR3 comprises 15 residues. Germline-derived CDR1 and CDR2 are SGHTA and FQGTGA. V lost 5 bases, J lost 4 bases, and 5 bases stayed unmatched. The CDR3 region has the DNA TGTGCCAGCAGCGTCCTAGCGGGAGTTTACAATGAGCAGTTCTTC. Protein sequence: CASSVLAGVYNEQFF.

The chain links TRBV29-1 to TRBJ2-7, with unresolved D. CDR1 SQVTM and CDR2 ANQGSEA come from the germline V gene. The germline V and J ends were trimmed by 0 bases and 9 bases, with 15 bases remaining between them. The CDR3 runs to 13 residues. CDR3 nucleotides: TGCAGCGTTGAAGACCACCTAACGGCCGTGCAGTACTTC. It translates to CSVEDHLTAVQYF.

The chain couples TRBV15 to TRBJ2-1, with D possibly TRBD2 on 5 matching bases. The CDR3 spans 14 residues. Germline lookup yields CDR1 LNHNV and CDR2 YYDKDF (reference sequence). V lost 0 bases to trimming and J lost 4 bases, with 7 bases between them. CDR3 protein: CATSRESGYNEQFF. In nucleotides, the CDR3 is TGTGCCACCAGCAGAGAGAGCGGATACAATGAGCAGTTCTTC. Full variable domain (remainder filled in from reference TRBV15 and TRBJ2-1): DAMVIQNPRYQVTQFGKPVTLSCSQTLNHNVMYWYQQKSSQAPKLLFHYYDKDFNNEADTPDNFQSRRPNTSFCFLDIRSPGLGDTAMYLCATSRESGYNEQFFGPGTRLTVL.

The chain combines TRBV20-1 with TRBJ2-3, with unresolved D. CDR3 length: 15 amino acids. In germline, CDR1 is DFQATT, CDR2 SNEGSKA (reference sequence). Trimming left V 2 bases short and J 6 bases short, with 18 bases between. The CDR3: CSARSAASQSDTQYF. As DNA, the CDR3 is TGCAGTGCTAGATCGGCCGCTTCCCAGTCGGATACGCAGTATTTT.

The chain links TRBV27 to TRBJ2-7; 9 bases agree with TRBD2. The CDR3 is made up of 14 amino acids. V was clipped by 4 bases and J by 1 base; unmatched bases: 2. Germline-derived CDR1 and CDR2 are MNHEY and SMNVEV (reference sequence). The CDR3 loop is CASSSLAGSYEQYF. CDR3 DNA sequence: TGTGCCAGCAGTTCTCTAGCGGGATCCTACGAGCAGTACTTC.

The chain joins TRBV10-3 to TRBJ2-5; 8 nucleotides align to TRBD2. The germline CDR1 and CDR2 sequences are ENHRY and SYGVKD. The V segment lost 6 bases and the J segment 2 bases; nucleotides outside the gene matches: 8. The CDR3 loop spans 15 amino acids. The CDR3 loop reads CAISPGGGPQETQYF. CDR3 in DNA: TGTGCCATCAGCCCCGGGGGGGGGCCACAAGAGACCCAGTACTTC.

The rearrangement joins TRBV15 to TRBJ2-1; TRBD2 matches 11 bases. The V gene's germline CDR1 is LNHNV and CDR2 YYDKDF (reference sequence). The CDR3 totals 19 residues. Trimming took 1 base from V and 3 from J; bases not matched to a gene: 11. CDR3 in amino acids: CATSRALGIAGGIYNEQFF. In nucleotides, the CDR3 is TGTGCCACCAGCAGAGCTTTGGGGATAGCGGGAGGGATCTACAATGAGCAGTTCTTC. Looking up the rest from reference TRBV15 and TRBJ2-1 gives the full variable domain: DAMVIQNPRYQVTQFGKPVTLSCSQTLNHNVMYWYQQKSSQAPKLLFHYYDKDFNNEADTPDNFQSRRPNTSFCFLDIRSPGLGDTAMYLCATSRALGIAGGIYNEQFFGPGTRLTVL.

This chain links TRBV12-3 or TRBV12-4 with TRBJ1-1; D is unresolved. This CDR3 has 11 residues. V was pared by 3 bases and J by 5 bases, with 4 bases between. The CDR3, as DNA: TGTGCCAGCAGTTTGGCGACTGAAGCTTTCTTT. Residues: CASSLATEAFF.

The chain joins TRBV12-3 or TRBV12-4 to TRBJ2-7, with 9 nucleotides matching TRBD1. Trimming at V came to 5 bases and at J to 2 bases, leaving 7 bases not matched to a gene. The CDR3 has 15 residues. The CDR3 DNA follows: TGTGCCAGCAGTCATGGGGGACAGGGACCCTACGAGCAGTACTTC. Translated, it gives CASSHGGQGPYEQYF.

J is TRBJ1-1 and V is TRBV7-8, with D possibly being TRBD1 (5 bases). This CDR3 is built from 15 residues. Germline V CDR1 and CDR2: SGHVS, FQNEAQ. The V end was cut by 5 bases, the J end by 7 bases, with 20 bases between. CDR3 amino acids: CASSPGPRGADEAFF. The CDR3, as DNA: TGTGCCAGCAGCCCCGGCCCGAGGGGCGCGGATGAAGCTTTCTTT. The entire variable domain, with the rest obtained from reference TRBV7-8 and TRBJ1-1, is as follows: GAGVSQSPRYKVAKRGQDVALRCDPISGHVSLFWYQQALGQGPEFLTYFQNEAQLDKSGLPSDRFFAERPEGSVSTLKIQRTQQEDSAVYLCASSPGPRGADEAFFGQGTRLTVV.

V gene TRBV5-1 combines with J gene TRBJ2-7, with D possibly called TRBD1 or TRBD2 (5 bases each). Germline loops: CDR1 SGHRS, CDR2 YFSETQ. The CDR3 sequence is 13 residues long. Trimming took 4 bases from V and 7 from J, leaving 15 bases between them. The CDR3 DNA sequence: TGCGCCAGCAGCCGGGACCCCGCTCGGGAGCAGTACTTC. Translation: CASSRDPAREQYF.

The chain joins TRBV2 to TRBJ1-4; tentative D call: TRBD1 (5 bases). Germline assignment: CDR1 SNHLY and CDR2 FYNNEI. Between the trimmed V and J ends, which lost 11 bases and 0 bases, there was a span of 19 bases. This CDR3 has 16 residues. Written as DNA, the CDR3 is TGTGCCGTAGCGGGGGAGACAACGGCAACTAATGAAAAACTGTTTTTT. Protein product: CAVAGETTATNEKLFF.

CDR3 coding DNA: TGCGCCAGCAGCCAAGCAGACAGCACTAATGAAAAACTGTTTTTT. It yields the protein CASSQADSTNEKLFF. This chain links TRBV4-1 with TRBJ1-4; tentatively, D is TRBD1 (5 bases). The V gene's germline CDR1 is MGHRA and CDR2 YSYEKL. The germline V and J ends were trimmed by 1 base and 2 bases, with 8 bases remaining between them. CDR3 length equals 15 residues.

The chain links TRBV27 to TRBJ2-1, with 8 bases aligning to TRBD2. V dropped 3 bases and J dropped 8; count of bases not matched to a gene: 6. There are 14 residues in the CDR3. The germline V gene encodes CDR1 MNHEY and CDR2 SMNVEV (reference sequence). The CDR3 coding sequence is TGTGCCAGCAGTTTTGGATCTAGCGGGCATGAGCAGTTCTTC. It is translated as CASSFGSSGHEQFF.

The genes are TRBV29-1 and TRBJ1-2; D remains ambiguous. V was clipped by 7 bases and J by 7 bases, with 13 bases between them. The CDR3 runs 11 residues. Germline-derived CDR1 and CDR2 are SQVTM and ANQGSEA. The CDR3 here is CSAPGYGGYTF. Written as DNA, the CDR3 is TGCAGCGCCCCGGGATACGGTGGCTACACCTTC. Full variable domain (missing parts from reference TRBV29-1 and TRBJ1-2): SAVISQKPSRDICQRGTSLTIQCQVDSQVTMMFWYRQQPGQSLTLIATANQGSEATYESGFVIDKFPISRPNLTFSTLTVSNMSPEDSSIYLCSAPGYGGYTFGSGTRLTVV.

This chain joins TRBV29-1 and TRBJ2-7; 11 bases are shared with TRBD2. Unmatched junction bases numbered 5, after V lost 1 base and J lost 6 bases. Germline lookup yields CDR1 SQVTM and CDR2 ANQGSEA. The CDR3 is made up of 14 amino acids. Here the CDR3 DNA reads TGCAGCGTTGAAGGTAGCGGGAGGGCCTCCGAGCAGTACTTC. This codes for CSVEGSGRASEQYF.